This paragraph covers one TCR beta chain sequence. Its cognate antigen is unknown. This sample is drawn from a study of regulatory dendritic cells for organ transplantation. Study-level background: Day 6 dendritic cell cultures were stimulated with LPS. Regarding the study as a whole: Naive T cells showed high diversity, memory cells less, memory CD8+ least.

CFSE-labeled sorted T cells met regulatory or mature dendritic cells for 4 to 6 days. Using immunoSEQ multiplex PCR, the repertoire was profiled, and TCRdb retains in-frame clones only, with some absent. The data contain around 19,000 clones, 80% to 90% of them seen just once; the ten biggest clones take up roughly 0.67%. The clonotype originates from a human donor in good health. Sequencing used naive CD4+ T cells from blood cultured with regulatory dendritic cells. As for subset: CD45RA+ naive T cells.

The CDR3 reads CASSPTPGTGDYSYEQYF. In DNA form, the CDR3 reads TGTGCCAGCTCACCGACCCCCGGGACAGGGGACTATTCCTACGAGCAGTACTTC. J is TRBJ2-7 and V is TRBV18, with 10 bases that match TRBD1. V shed 3 bases, J shed 1 base, and the junction held 12 bases outside the gene matches. The germline V gene encodes CDR1 KGHSH and CDR2 LQKENI. The CDR3 runs to 18 residues.